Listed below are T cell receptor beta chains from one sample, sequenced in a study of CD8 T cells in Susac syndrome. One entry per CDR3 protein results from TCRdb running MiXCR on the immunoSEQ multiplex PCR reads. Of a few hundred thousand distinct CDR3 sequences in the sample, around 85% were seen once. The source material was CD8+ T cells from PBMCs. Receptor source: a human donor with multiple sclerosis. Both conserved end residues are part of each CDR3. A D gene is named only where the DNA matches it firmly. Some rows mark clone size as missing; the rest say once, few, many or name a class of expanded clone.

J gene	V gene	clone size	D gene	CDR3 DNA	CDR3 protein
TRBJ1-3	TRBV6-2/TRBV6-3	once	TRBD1	TGTGCCAGCAGTACGATCGGGACAGTCCGAGTCGGAGGGGACGGAAACACCATATATTTT	CASSTIGTVRVGGDGNTIYF
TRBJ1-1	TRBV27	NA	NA	TGTGCCAGCCGCGCCGGGACACCGAACACTGAAGCTTTCTTT	CASRAGTPNTEAFF
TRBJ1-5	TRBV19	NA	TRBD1	TGTGCCAGTAACCCGGGACAGGGGTCTTATCAGCCCCAGCATTTT	CASNPGQGSYQPQHF
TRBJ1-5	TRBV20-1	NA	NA	TGCAGTGCTAGAGCCACACAGGATAGCAATCAGCCCCAGCATTTT	CSARATQDSNQPQHF
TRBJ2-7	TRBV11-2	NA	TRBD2	TGTGCCAGCAGCTTTTACTATAGCGGGAGAGGATCCTACGAGCAGTACTTC	CASSFYYSGRGSYEQYF
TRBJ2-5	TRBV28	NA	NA	TGTGCCAGCAGTTTGGTAGAGGGGGAGACCCAGTACTTC	CASSLVEGETQYF
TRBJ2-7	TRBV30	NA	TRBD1	TGTGCCCGGAATTCGGGACAGTCCCTGGGCGAGCAGTACTTC	CARNSGQSLGEQYF
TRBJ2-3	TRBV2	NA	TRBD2	TGTGCCAGCTCTTCCGGGGGGGCCCTTCCAGATACGCAGTATTTT	CASSSGGALPDTQYF
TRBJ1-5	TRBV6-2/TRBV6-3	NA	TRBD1	TGTGCCAGCAGTTACTTGAGACAGGGAGAAGGCAATCAGCCCCAGCATTTT	CASSYLRQGEGNQPQHF
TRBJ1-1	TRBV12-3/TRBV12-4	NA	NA	TGTGCCAGCAAATTTTCCGGCCATCACACTGAAGCTTTCTTT	CASKFSGHHTEAFF
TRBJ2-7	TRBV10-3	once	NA	TGTGCCATCAGTGAGTCGGGGGCCGCCGAGGGGTACTTC	CAISESGAAEGYF
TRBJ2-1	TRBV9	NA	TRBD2	TGTGCCAGCAACCCAAAGGGTCTAGCGGGAGAAAATGAGCAGTTCTTC	CASNPKGLAGENEQFF
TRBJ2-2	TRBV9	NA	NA	TGTGCCAGCACCGAGGGGTCCGGGGGAACCGGGGAGCTGTTTTTT	CASTEGSGGTGELFF
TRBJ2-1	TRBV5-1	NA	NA	TGCGCCAGCAGCAAAGAGGTGCTAGGGGTTGAGCAGTTCTTC	CASSKEVLGVEQFF
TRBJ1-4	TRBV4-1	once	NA	TGCGCCAGCAGCCAGCCCGGCGCCTCTAATGAAAAACTGTTTTTT	CASSQPGASNEKLFF
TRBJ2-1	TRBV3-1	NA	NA	TGTGCCAGCAGCTCCCGGGACAGCCCTACTAGCGATGAGCAGTTCTTC	CASSSRDSPTSDEQFF
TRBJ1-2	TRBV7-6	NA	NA	TGTGCCAGCACCCCTGCAGGGTATAATGGCTACACCTTC	CASTPAGYNGYTF
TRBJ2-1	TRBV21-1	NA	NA	TGTGCCAGCAGCAAAGTTTCAGGGAATGAGCAGTTCTTC	CASSKVSGNEQFF
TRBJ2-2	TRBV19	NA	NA	TGTGCCAGTAGTATCGGGGATGCCGGGGAGCTGTTTTTT	CASSIGDAGELFF
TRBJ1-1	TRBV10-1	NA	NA	TGCGCCAGCAGTGAGCGAGGTTCCCCAGGGAACACTGAAGCTTTCTTT	CASSERGSPGNTEAFF
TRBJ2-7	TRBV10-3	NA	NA	TGTGCCATCAGTGAGATCGGCAGAACCTACGAGCAGTACTTC	CAISEIGRTYEQYF
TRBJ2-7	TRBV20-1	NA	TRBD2	TGCAGTGCTAGAGATCGCGGGAGGGAGTCCTACGAGCAGTACTTC	CSARDRGRESYEQYF
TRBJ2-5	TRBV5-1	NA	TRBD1	TGCGCCAGCAGCTCCGGGACAGGGGTTGGGAGTCGGGAGACCCAGTACTTC	CASSSGTGVGSRETQYF
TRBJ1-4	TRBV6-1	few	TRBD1	TGTGCCAGCAGCTATACAGGGGGCTGGGAAAAACTGTTTTTT	CASSYTGGWEKLFF
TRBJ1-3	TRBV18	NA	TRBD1	TGTGCCAGCTTCACCACCCAGGGGGACGACTCTGGAAACACCATATATTTT	CASFTTQGDDSGNTIYF